This T cell receptor (beta chain) came from a study of human T cells and chemical hapten exposure listed by TCRdb under 2021. Looking at the study overall: For sensitization, 2% DPC in acetone was applied to an approximately 2 cm by approximately 2 cm area of upper inner arm skin. Throughout the study period of 20 to 30 weeks, patients also received therapeutic DPC doses to the scalp every week. Patch testing was performed on the upper back with Finn chambers containing 0.01% DPC, and the patch tests were scored after 6 days according to International Contact Dermatitis Research Group standards. Alopecia areata with under or over 50% scalp involvement, alopecia totalis and alopecia universalis were represented in the patient cohort, which was mostly female. Libraries were pooled for sequencing, and variation in per-sample TCR yields was attributed mainly to small differences in library volumes within the pool. In alopecia patients, the study followed how the peripheral blood TCR repertoire changed in vivo over primary and secondary sensitization to diphenylcyclopropenone (DPC), a hapten. Blood samples were taken from patients before sensitization (week 0) and then at 2, 6 and about 24 weeks after DPC sensitization. Blood for TCR sequencing was provided by twenty-nine alopecia patients at one to four time points (pre-sensitization, 2, 6 and 24 weeks).

The intended sense of this specimen's time point label: patch test 2, 6 weeks after DPC sensitization. The meaning of the sample's treatment or condition label: therapeutic diphenylcyclopropenone sensitization with weekly scalp DPC. At every patch-test visit, the blood draw took place before the patch test was put on. To be eligible, patients had to be aged 18 to 70, diagnosed with alopecia and judged suitable for DPC therapy, while pregnant patients were excluded. Total RNA was extracted from unfractionated whole blood collected in Tempus Blood RNA tubes. What the authors observed across the whole study: DPC sensitization did not change how many TCRs were above 1 in 1000 frequency, and no evidence was found of alterations in global repertoire structure. Because all patients had alopecia, a presumed autoimmune disease, the immune response of the patients might differ from that of healthy individuals. Expanded TCRs formed significantly more large CDR3 similarity clusters than pre-sensitization or healthy control sets, consistent with antigen-driven responses. After repeated subsampling, the strength of the expansion versus patch-test correlation and the threshold at which it became significant changed. The number of PT1 expanded TCRs positively correlated with patch test score, significant at thresholds 8, 16 and 32 but not 4.

The library was made by RACE. Sequencing relied on a NextSeq 500. During library preparation, unique molecular identifiers were attached to individual cDNA molecules so that TCRs could be counted in a quantitative, reproducible way. From each blood RNA sample, both TCR alpha and TCR beta chains were sequenced. The study's own analysis went as follows. The median number of TCRs per sample was roughly 94,000, ranging from roughly 20,000 to 690,600. The Decombinator software suite was used to annotate the V, J and CDR3 of the TCR reads. To make PS versus PT1 abundance plots, every sample was subsampled to the same number of TCRs (28,000). Expanded TCRs were defined as absent before sensitization and observed at least eight times at the 2-week time point. TCRdb ran its own pipeline on the public reads, namely fastp trimming at Q25 and MiXCR clone calling, and kept in-frame beta chains. CDR3 protein sequences are deduplicated, and each keeps its most common genes and DNA. The V and J calls reflect TCRdb's pipeline rather than the authors' work. The sample table holds 360,000 or so distinct CDR3 sequences, of which nearly 6.5% were seen once. The top ten clonotypes cover 4.5% to 6% of the sample.

This clonotype was seen at least ten times. No cognate antigen has been identified for it. No much larger clone is present one base from it, and per-base qualities are unavailable. V and J lose 3 bases and 9 bases, and a span of 18 bases separates them. The CDR3 holds 15 amino acids from the cysteine to the phenylalanine. Just the 45-base CDR3 DNA is kept, in frame starting at base 1. The germline V gene gives CDR1 as MNHEY and CDR2 as SVGAGI. This TCR came from a woman under 30 with alopecia areata. Some clones in this sample may be carry-over from other donors' samples. The chain is made from TRBV6-5 and TRBJ1-5, with the D gene too uncertain to name. The material was whole blood, obtained in connection with sensitization to the hapten diphenylcyclopropenone (DPC). The bases are TGTGCCAGCAGTTATAAGGCTAGCTCTGGATTGCCCCAGCATTTT. It translates to CASSYKASSGLPQHF.